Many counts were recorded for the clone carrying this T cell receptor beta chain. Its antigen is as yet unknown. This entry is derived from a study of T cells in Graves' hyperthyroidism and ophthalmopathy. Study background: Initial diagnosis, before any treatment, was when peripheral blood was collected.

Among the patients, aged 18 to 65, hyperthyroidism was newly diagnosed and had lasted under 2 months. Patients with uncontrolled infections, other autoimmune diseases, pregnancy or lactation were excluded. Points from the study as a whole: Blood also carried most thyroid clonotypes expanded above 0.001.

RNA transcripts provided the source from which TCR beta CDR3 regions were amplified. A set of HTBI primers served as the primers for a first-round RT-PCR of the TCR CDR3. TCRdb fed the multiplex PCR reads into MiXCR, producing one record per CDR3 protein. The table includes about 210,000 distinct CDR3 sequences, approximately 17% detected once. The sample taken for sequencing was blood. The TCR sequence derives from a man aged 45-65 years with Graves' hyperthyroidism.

As DNA, the CDR3 is TGTGCCAGCAGCTTAGGGCCAGCGGGAGGCTATGAGCAGTTCTTC. Protein: CASSLGPAGGYEQFF. This chain links TRBV11-2 with TRBJ2-1; TRBD2 matches at 9 bases. With 1 base clipped from V and 8 bases from J, the junction kept 6 bases outside the gene matches. CDR3 length: 15 amino acids. Germline loops: CDR1 SGHAT, CDR2 FQNNGV.